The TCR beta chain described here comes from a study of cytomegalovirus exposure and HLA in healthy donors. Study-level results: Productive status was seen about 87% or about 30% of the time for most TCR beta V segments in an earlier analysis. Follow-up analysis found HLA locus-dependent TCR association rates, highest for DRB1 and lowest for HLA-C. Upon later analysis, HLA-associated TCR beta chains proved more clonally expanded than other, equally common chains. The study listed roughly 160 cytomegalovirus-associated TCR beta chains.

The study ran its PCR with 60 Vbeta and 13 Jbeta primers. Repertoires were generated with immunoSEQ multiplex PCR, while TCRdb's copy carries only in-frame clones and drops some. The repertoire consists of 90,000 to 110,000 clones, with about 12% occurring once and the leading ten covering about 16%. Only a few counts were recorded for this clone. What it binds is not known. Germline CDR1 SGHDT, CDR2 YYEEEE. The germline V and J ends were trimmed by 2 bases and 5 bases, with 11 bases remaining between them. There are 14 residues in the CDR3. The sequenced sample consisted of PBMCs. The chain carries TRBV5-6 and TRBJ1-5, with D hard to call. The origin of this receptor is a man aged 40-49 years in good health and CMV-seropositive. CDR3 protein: CASSFYAGDQPQHF. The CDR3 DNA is TGTGCCAGCAGCTTTTACGCCGGGGATCAGCCCCAGCATTTT.